The 9 T cell receptor beta chains reported below all come from one sample, sequenced in a study of PD-1 blockade in classical Hodgkin lymphoma. Only in-frame clones appear in the TCRdb table, and some are missing; sequencing was by immunoSEQ multiplex PCR. The sample yields 55,000 to 80,000 clones, about 93% seen once. All the patients suffered relapse after autologous stem cell transplantation, and brentuximab vedotin exposure differed. Here the sequenced sample was peripheral blood mononuclear cells (PBMCs), taken at baseline. Receptors were obtained from a human donor with classical Hodgkin lymphoma.

The rearrangement uses TRBV7-6 and TRBJ2-5; TRBD1 is a possible D gene (6 bases). The germline V gene encodes CDR1 SGHVS and CDR2 FNYEAQ. Trimming removed 5 bases at V and 5 bases at J, with 9 bases between. There are 12 residues in the CDR3. CDR3 in amino acids: CASSDRRETQYF. In DNA form, the CDR3 reads TGTGCCAGCAGCGACAGGCGCGAGACCCAGTACTTC.

V gene TRBV10-2 combines with J gene TRBJ1-1; 9 bases map to TRBD1. Trimming took 7 bases from V and 1 from J; bases not matched to a gene: 10. Germline CDR1 reads WSHSY; CDR2 reads SAAADI. The length of the CDR3 is 16 residues. As DNA, the CDR3 is TGCGCCAGCAAGATCAGGACAGGGGCCTCGAACACTGAAGCTTTCTTT. Encoded protein: CASKIRTGASNTEAFF.

The J gene is TRBJ2-7, the V gene TRBV7-9; D is perhaps TRBD1 (7 bases). The V gene's germline CDR1 is SEHNR and CDR2 FQNEAQ (reference sequence). The ends were cut back, 6 bases at V and 6 bases at J, with 12 bases in the middle. There are 12 residues in the CDR3. DNA of the CDR3: TGTGCCAGCAGTGACCAGGGGGGCGAGCAGTACTTC. Translating it yields CASSDQGGEQYF.

V is TRBV14 and J is TRBJ1-1, with TRBD1 as a possible D gene (5 bases). CDR1 is SGHDN and CDR2 is FVKESK in the germline V gene. The CDR3 has 12 residues. V was shortened by 7 bases and J by 6 bases, with 12 bases between the two germline ends. For the CDR3, the DNA is TGTGCCAGCACACAGGTGGAGCCTGAAGCTTTCTTT. This codes for CASTQVEPEAFF.

This chain uses TRBV5-1 with TRBJ2-2, with D tentatively TRBD1 (5 bases). Trimming left V 3 bases short and J 0 bases short, with 9 bases between. CDR3 size: 15 residues. The germline gives CDR1 SGHRS, CDR2 YFSETQ. As DNA, the CDR3 is TGCGCCAGCAGCTCTCGACAGACGAACACCGGGGAGCTGTTTTTT. The encoded protein is CASSSRQTNTGELFF.

The V call is TRBV4-3, the J call TRBJ1-5; tentatively, D is TRBD1 (6 bases). V was trimmed by 1 base and J by 0 bases, leaving 10 bases between them. The germline V gene encodes CDR1 LGHNA and CDR2 YSLEER. The CDR3 consists of 16 residues. CDR3 sequence (DNA): TGCGCCAGCAGCCAAGGGTTGGACAGTAGCAATCAGCCCCAGCATTTT. Its protein product is CASSQGLDSSNQPQHF.

The chain combines TRBV4-3 with TRBJ1-2, with 7 bases lining up with TRBD1. Germline-derived CDR1 and CDR2 are LGHNA and YSLEER. Trimming removed 3 bases from V and 8 bases from J; junction bases left unmatched: 9. The CDR3 is 14 amino acids. CDR3 bases: TGCGCCAGCAGCCATACACAGGGGAGCAAGGGCTACACCTTC. Residues: CASSHTQGSKGYTF.

V usage is TRBV5-1 and J usage is TRBJ1-1; D gene unclear. From germline, CDR1 is SGHRS and CDR2 YFSETQ. The CDR3 totals 15 residues. Trimming removed 2 bases from V and 1 base from J, with 12 bases in between. This CDR3 reads CASSFLRNSNTEAFF. The DNA of the CDR3 is TGCGCCAGCAGCTTCTTACGGAACTCGAACACTGAAGCTTTCTTT.

The V gene is TRBV7-6, the J gene TRBJ1-1, with TRBD1 identical over 7 bases. Germline V CDR1 and CDR2: SGHVS, FNYEAQ. V was clipped by 5 bases and J by 4 bases; unmatched bases: 7. The CDR3 consists of 14 residues. CDR3 nucleotide sequence: TGTGCCAGCAGCCCATACAGGGGTGCCACTGAAGCTTTCTTT. Encoded protein: CASSPYRGATEAFF.